This T cell receptor beta chain is from a study of response to subunit inactivated influenza vaccine. TCRdb called the RT-PCR reads again in MiXCR, with one record for every CDR3 protein. The sample shows under 850,000 distinct CDR3 sequences, approximately 18% of them seen only once. This receptor was identified in a man aged 50 or older who received an inactivated influenza vaccine. Material: PBMCs from blood, obtained about 5 days after vaccination.

CDR3 bases: TGCAGTGCTAGCCCACCGGGGCTGGGGCCCTTTGATGAGCAGTTCTTC. It translates to CSASPPGLGPFDEQFF. The rearrangement joins TRBV20-1 to TRBJ2-1, with D perhaps given as TRBD1 or TRBD2 (5 bases each). The V gene's germline CDR1 is DFQATT and CDR2 SNEGSKA (reference sequence). The germline V and J ends were trimmed by 3 bases and 8 bases, with 23 bases remaining between them. CDR3 length: 16 amino acids.